This TCR beta chain was recovered during a study of cytotoxic CD8 clonotypes in ibrutinib-treated CLL (dated by TCRdb to the early 2020s). Looking at the study overall: The cohort was composed of roughly ten relapsed/refractory and about 15 treatment-naive patients; IGHV unmutated status was identified in 17 patients. Partial responses were observed in around 25 patients and complete responses in 2; after a median follow-up of roughly 62 months, remission was maintained in some 14 patients and progression was observed in approximately 12. Response samples were obtained after a median of approximately 12 months of treatment, with a range of roughly 6 to 40 months. On average, each sample yielded roughly 250,000 productive templates and tens of thousands of productive rearrangements. Of the approximately 90 people in the trial, around 24 had longitudinal samples available. Cryopreserved peripheral blood mononuclear cells were collected before treatment, at response, and at either disease progression or sustained remission. All remission and progressive disease samples were collected while patients were still receiving ibrutinib.

General findings and caveats noted by the study authors: An increase in clonality was observed at ibrutinib response, with clonality remaining stable during sustained remission and falling back toward baseline at progression. At baseline, clonality was higher than in age-matched healthy donors and showed a strong correlation with circulating CD8+ T-cell counts. Public clonotypes were rare and either shrank or stayed stable during treatment, and the rise in clonality at ibrutinib response reflected expansion of private clonotypes. Sampling times were not matched between sustained-remission and progressing patients, and lymph node repertoires were not studied.

The goal of deep resolution MiSeq sequencing was a depth between 1 in 1 million and 1 in 200,000 T cells, and coverage averaged 10x per clonotype. TCR beta libraries were generated with the immunoSEQ hsTCRB Kit. In the original analysis: Data were analyzed with ImmunoSEQ Data Assistant and ImmunoSEQ Analyzer, with V, D and J genes assigned per IMGT definitions. Clonality, with values ranging from 0 to 1, was calculated as one minus the normalized Shannon entropy of productive rearrangement frequencies. Only overrepresented clonotypes making up at least 0.05% of the repertoire of each patient were included in the public clonotype analysis. Repertoires from some twelve age-matched healthy donors in immuneACCESS were used as clonality controls. TCRdb took this table from immuneACCESS and kept in-frame rearrangements with V and J called. Such tables lack part of the clones; where checked against another copy, unresolved V genes explain under half of the gap, and the rest is unexplained. V and J calls plus clone size are reproduced from that table; the DNA served to infer D and trimming. The sample table holds almost 250,000 clones, of which 60% to 75% were seen once. The ten most abundant clones make up 15% of the sample.

As encoded in the germline V gene, CDR1 is SGDLS while CDR2 is YYNGEE. From the cysteine through the phenylalanine, the CDR3 covers 14 amino acids. The CDR3 DNA has 42 bases and is translated from base 1. Trimming accounts for 3 bases at V and 4 bases at J, while the number of junction bases matched to no gene is 5. Concerning this clone itself: Its antigen has not been determined. No clone much larger than this one lies a single base away; base qualities are absent.

The time point label on this specimen signifies: around 25 months on ibrutinib. For TCR beta library preparation, about 2 micrograms of genomic DNA were isolated from cryopreserved PBMCs. Longitudinal blood samples from CLL patients on ibrutinib monotherapy underwent high-throughput TCR beta sequencing. The patients took part in an open-label, single-center phase 2 trial of ibrutinib monotherapy. The sequence links TRBV9 to TRBJ2-7, with 9 junctional bases fitting TRBD1. The sequence was obtained from a human donor with chronic lymphocytic leukemia. Specimen: PBMCs, collected after 24 months of ibrutinib treatment. The CDR3 is CASSGQGEGYEQYF. The nucleotide sequence is given as TGTGCCAGCAGCGGACAGGGGGAAGGGTACGAGCAGTACTTC.